Detailed here is one TCR beta chain. This CDR3 contains 11 residues. Trimming removed 8 bases from V and 0 bases from J, with 4 bases in between. Germline CDR1 MGHDK, CDR2 SYGVNS. This entry is derived from a study of blood T cell repertoires in COVID-19. Sequencing used immunoSEQ multiplex PCR; TCRdb keeps in-frame clones, though not all of them. The sample consists of hundreds of thousands of clones, about 90% of them appearing once. The receptor was isolated from a woman aged 35 to 49 who had recovered from COVID-19. The specimen was peripheral blood. The chain has TRBV25-1 and TRBJ1-1; D is undetermined. CDR3 residues: CASEVNTEAFF. Here the CDR3 DNA reads TGTGCCAGCGAGGTGAACACTGAAGCTTTCTTT.